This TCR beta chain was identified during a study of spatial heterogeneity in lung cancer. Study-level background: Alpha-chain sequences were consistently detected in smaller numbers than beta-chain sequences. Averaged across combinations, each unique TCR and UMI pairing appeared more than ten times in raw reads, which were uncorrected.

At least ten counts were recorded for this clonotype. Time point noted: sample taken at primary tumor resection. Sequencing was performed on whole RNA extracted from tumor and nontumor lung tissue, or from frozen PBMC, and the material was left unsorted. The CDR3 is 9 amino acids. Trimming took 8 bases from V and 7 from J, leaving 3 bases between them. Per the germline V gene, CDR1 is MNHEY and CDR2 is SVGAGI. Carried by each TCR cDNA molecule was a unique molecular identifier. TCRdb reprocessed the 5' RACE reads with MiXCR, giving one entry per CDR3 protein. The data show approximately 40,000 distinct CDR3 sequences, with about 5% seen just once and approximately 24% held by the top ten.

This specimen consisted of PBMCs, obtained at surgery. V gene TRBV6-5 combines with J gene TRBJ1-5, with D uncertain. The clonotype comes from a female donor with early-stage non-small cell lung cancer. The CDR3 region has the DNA TGTGCCAGCGGGCAGCCCCAGCATTTT. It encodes CASGQPQHF.